The rows below give T cell receptor beta chains drawn from one sample of a study of blood T cells in healthy people across ages. TCRdb passed the 5' RACE reads through MiXCR, listing each CDR3 protein once. There are 1.5 million to 2 million distinct CDR3 sequences in the sample; just under 50% occur only once, and roughly 2.1% lies in the top ten. Sample: blood. All receptors derive from a woman aged 40 to 50 in good health. CDR3s include the opening cysteine and the closing phenylalanine or tryptophan. The D gene is left open where the match is weak. Some rows mark clone size as missing; the rest say once, few, many or name a class of expanded clone.

j_gene: TRBJ2-3
d_gene: -
abundance: -
v_gene: TRBV27
CDR3nt: TGTGCCAGCAGCTGGGGAGAGCCTAGCACAGATACGCAGTATTTT
CDR3aa: CASSWGEPSTDTQYF

j_gene: TRBJ2-1
d_gene: TRBD2
abundance: -
v_gene: TRBV20-1
CDR3nt: TGCAGTGTAGCAAGCGGACTAGCGGGGGGGCTCCACAATGAGCAGTTCTTC
CDR3aa: CSVASGLAGGLHNEQFF

j_gene: TRBJ2-1
d_gene: -
abundance: few
v_gene: TRBV7-2
CDR3nt: TGTGCCAGTTCGGCGACCGGTAACAATGAGCAGTTCTTC
CDR3aa: CASSATGNNEQFF

j_gene: TRBJ2-3
d_gene: -
abundance: -
v_gene: TRBV5-1
CDR3nt: TGCGCCAGCACCGTCGAAGGGGCAGATACGCAGTATTTT
CDR3aa: CASTVEGADTQYF

j_gene: TRBJ1-2
d_gene: -
abundance: -
v_gene: TRBV7-2
CDR3nt: TGTGCCAGCAGTCCGCGGACAGCCCTCTATGGCTACACCTTC
CDR3aa: CASSPRTALYGYTF

j_gene: TRBJ1-5
d_gene: TRBD1
abundance: -
v_gene: TRBV20-1
CDR3nt: TGCAGTGCTGCCCTTGGACCGAGACAGGGTAGATATAGCAATCAGCCCCAGCATTTT
CDR3aa: CSAALGPRQGRYSNQPQHF

j_gene: TRBJ2-7
d_gene: -
abundance: -
v_gene: TRBV5-5
CDR3nt: TGTGCCGGCAGGATGAAGGGGGGCTACGAGCAGTACTTC
CDR3aa: CAGRMKGGYEQYF

j_gene: TRBJ2-4
d_gene: -
abundance: -
v_gene: TRBV25-1
CDR3nt: TGTGCCAGCAGTGATAGGGCGGGCCTGGGAACCAAAAACATTCAGTACTTC
CDR3aa: CASSDRAGLGTKNIQYF

j_gene: TRBJ2-7
d_gene: TRBD1
abundance: once
v_gene: TRBV25-1
CDR3nt: TGTGCCAGCACCGAGGGGGCCTCCTACGAGCAGTACTTC
CDR3aa: CASTEGASYEQYF

j_gene: TRBJ2-7
d_gene: -
abundance: many
v_gene: TRBV4-1
CDR3nt: TGCGCCAGCAGCCAAAAGACAGGCTCCTACGAGCAGTACTTC
CDR3aa: CASSQKTGSYEQYF

j_gene: TRBJ1-5
d_gene: -
abundance: few
v_gene: TRBV25-1
CDR3nt: TGTGCCAGCAGTGAGGGAGGGAGGAGTAGCAATCAGCCCCAGCATTTT
CDR3aa: CASSEGGRSSNQPQHF

j_gene: TRBJ2-3
d_gene: TRBD2
abundance: -
v_gene: TRBV9
CDR3nt: TGTGCCAGCAGCTTCGGACTAGCGGGGGGGTATGTAGATACGCAGTATTTT
CDR3aa: CASSFGLAGGYVDTQYF

j_gene: TRBJ2-4
d_gene: -
abundance: -
v_gene: TRBV9
CDR3nt: TGTGCCAGCAGCGTGGACATGAACATTCAGTACTTC
CDR3aa: CASSVDMNIQYF

j_gene: TRBJ2-7
d_gene: -
abundance: -
v_gene: TRBV20-1
CDR3nt: TGCAGTGCTAACAGGCCCTCCTACGAGCAGTACTTC
CDR3aa: CSANRPSYEQYF

j_gene: TRBJ2-3
d_gene: -
abundance: -
v_gene: TRBV27
CDR3nt: TGTGCCAGTCGGTCGGGCCCTATGGGATCCACGCAGTATTTT
CDR3aa: CASRSGPMGSTQYF

j_gene: TRBJ2-5
d_gene: -
abundance: once
v_gene: TRBV18
CDR3nt: TGTGCCAGCTCACCACGCTTGTTGTTCCAAGAGACCCAGTACTTC
CDR3aa: CASSPRLLFQETQYF

j_gene: TRBJ1-1
d_gene: TRBD1
abundance: -
v_gene: TRBV24-1
CDR3nt: TGTGCCACCAGTGATACCGGGACAGACATGAACACTGAAGCTTTCTTT
CDR3aa: CATSDTGTDMNTEAFF

j_gene: TRBJ2-7
d_gene: TRBD1
abundance: -
v_gene: TRBV5-5
CDR3nt: TGTGCCAGCAGCTTGGAGGGACAGGGGGCCTCCCTTACGGACGAGCAGTACTTC
CDR3aa: CASSLEGQGASLTDEQYF

j_gene: TRBJ2-7
d_gene: -
abundance: -
v_gene: TRBV12-3/TRBV12-4
CDR3nt: TGTGCCAGCAGCCGCCTTGAGCCCTACGAGCAGTACTTC
CDR3aa: CASSRLEPYEQYF

j_gene: TRBJ2-5
d_gene: -
abundance: few
v_gene: TRBV6-5
CDR3nt: TGTGCCAGCAGCAACCCCCTCGGGACTGCCCAAGAGACCCAGTACTTC
CDR3aa: CASSNPLGTAQETQYF

j_gene: TRBJ2-7
d_gene: -
abundance: -
v_gene: TRBV7-9
CDR3nt: TGTGCCAGCAGCTCGCTAATGATAGACAGCGAGAGCTCCTACGAGCAGTACTTC
CDR3aa: CASSSLMIDSESSYEQYF

j_gene: TRBJ2-1
d_gene: -
abundance: -
v_gene: TRBV11-2
CDR3nt: TGTGCCAGCAGCCTGCTACTAGATCGTTCCTACAATGAGCAGTTCTTC
CDR3aa: CASSLLLDRSYNEQFF

j_gene: TRBJ1-5
d_gene: TRBD1
abundance: -
v_gene: TRBV27
CDR3nt: TGTGCCAGCAGTCCGCGCCCCGGGACAGGAGGTTTGGGTCAGCCCCAGCATTTT
CDR3aa: CASSPRPGTGGLGQPQHF

j_gene: TRBJ2-7
d_gene: TRBD1
abundance: few
v_gene: TRBV9
CDR3nt: TGTGCCAGCAGCGTAGGGGGCCGGACAGGGGCCCCCTACGAGCAGTACTTC
CDR3aa: CASSVGGRTGAPYEQYF

j_gene: TRBJ2-1
d_gene: TRBD2
abundance: once
v_gene: TRBV27
CDR3nt: TGTGCCAGCAATATAGCGGGGGGGGTCTACAATGAGCAGTTCTTC
CDR3aa: CASNIAGGVYNEQFF

j_gene: TRBJ1-1
d_gene: -
abundance: -
v_gene: TRBV7-3
CDR3nt: TGTGCCAGCAGCCCCGTGATATTGACTGAAGCTTTCTTT
CDR3aa: CASSPVILTEAFF